The 16 T cell receptor beta chains given below trace back to one sample, sequenced in a study of T cell repertoires in cytomegalovirus infection. No cognate antigen is known for these TCRs. TCRdb reprocessed the reads with MiXCR, giving one entry per CDR3 protein. Found here are about 890,000 distinct CDR3 sequences, more than 25% of them singletons; the top ten hold about 14%. The input for sequencing was cultured CD8+ T cells from PBMCs, taken from culture after CMV antigen stimulation. The source is a human donor in good health (CMV status not recorded). Some clones in this sample may be carry-over from other donors' samples.

This clonotype was detected many times. The chain recombines TRBV7-9 with TRBJ1-5, with a weak D call TRBD1 (5 bases). Germline loops: CDR1 SEHNR, CDR2 FQNEAQ (reference sequence). The CDR3 totals 13 residues. Trimming shortened V by 9 bases and J by 5 bases, and 14 bases separated the two germline ends. This chain's CDR3 is CASQPEGHQPQHF. The DNA for the CDR3 is TGTGCCAGTCAACCCGAGGGGCATCAGCCCCAGCATTTT.

This clonotype showed up many times. The J gene is TRBJ2-3, the V gene TRBV7-6; 11 nucleotides match TRBD2. Per germline, CDR1 SGHVS and CDR2 FNYEAQ. The ends lost 8 bases at V and 1 base at J; junction bases unmatched: 5. The CDR3 contains 15 residues. The CDR3 DNA sequence: TGTGCCAGCGCTGAGACTAGCGGGGGCACAGATACGCAGTATTTT. Its protein product is CASAETSGGTDTQYF.

This clonotype has only a few counts. This chain links TRBV2 with TRBJ1-2, with D possibly being TRBD1 (5 bases). Trimming pared 7 bases from V and 4 bases from J, leaving 22 bases between. CDR3 size: 16 residues. The germline V gene encodes CDR1 SNHLY and CDR2 FYNNEI. This chain's CDR3 is CASTESSGTDTYGYTF. The CDR3 DNA reads as TGTGCCAGCACCGAATCTAGTGGGACTGACACCTATGGCTACACCTTC.

This rearrangement joins TRBV20-1 to TRBJ2-1; 7 positions match TRBD1. CDR3 length: 15 amino acids. Germline trimming cut 2 bases from V and 1 base from J; bases unmatched to any gene: 5. Per the germline V gene, CDR1 is DFQATT and CDR2 is SNEGSKA (reference sequence). CDR3 sequence: CSARSRQGSYNEQFF. The CDR3 DNA reads as TGCAGTGCTAGAAGTAGACAGGGTTCCTACAATGAGCAGTTCTTC.

This chain connects TRBV7-6 to TRBJ1-1; D is perhaps TRBD1 (5 bases). The V and J ends lost 5 bases and 4 bases respectively, with 11 bases between them. This CDR3 has 13 residues. Germline V gene data show CDR1 as SGHVS and CDR2 as FNYEAQ. The CDR3 region is CASSPTVSTEAFF. Written as DNA, the CDR3 is TGTGCCAGCAGCCCGACAGTTAGCACTGAAGCTTTCTTT.

There are a few counts of this clonotype. The rearrangement joins TRBV7-9 to TRBJ2-3; perhaps TRBD2 as D (5 bases). CDR3 size: 12 residues. The germline gives CDR1 SEHNR, CDR2 FQNEAQ (reference sequence). V gave up 5 bases and J gave up 7 bases, with 10 bases separating them. CDR3 in amino acids: CASSKDFYTQYF. CDR3 nucleotides: TGTGCCAGCAGCAAGGACTTTTATACGCAGTATTTT.

The chain couples TRBV9 to TRBJ1-1; D is unclear. The germline CDR1 and CDR2 sequences are SGDLS and YYNGEE. CDR3 length equals 13 residues. V was cut by 2 bases and J by 2 bases, with 7 bases left in between. The CDR3 DNA reads as TGTGCCAGCAGCGTCGAGACAAACACTGAAGCTTTCTTT. Translated: CASSVETNTEAFF.

The chain has TRBV2 and TRBJ2-5; perhaps D is TRBD1 or TRBD2 (5 bases each). The CDR3 has 14 amino acids. Trimming removed 2 bases at V and 2 bases at J, with 9 bases between. Germline V CDR1 and CDR2: SNHLY, FYNNEI. For the CDR3, the DNA is TGTGCCAGCAGTGAATGGGACGGACAAGAGACCCAGTACTTC. Encoded protein: CASSEWDGQETQYF. The full variable domain, completed using reference TRBV2 and TRBJ2-5, is EPEVTQTPSHQVTQMGQEVILRCVPISNHLYFYWYRQILGQKVEFLVSFYNNEISEKSEIFDDQFSVERPDGSNFTLKIRSTKLEDSAMYFCASSEWDGQETQYFGPGTRLLVL.

The V and J genes are TRBV7-9 and TRBJ1-1, with a possible D match to TRBD1 (6 bases). V lost 4 bases, J lost 5 bases, and 11 bases lay in between. The CDR3 loop spans 13 amino acids. The V gene's germline CDR1 is SEHNR and CDR2 FQNEAQ (reference sequence). The CDR3 sequence is CASSWGLGTEAFF. The DNA of the CDR3 is TGTGCCAGCAGCTGGGGGCTCGGGACTGAAGCTTTCTTT.

The V call is TRBV10-2, the J call TRBJ2-1, with TRBD2 matching over 7 bases. This CDR3 is built from 14 residues. Trimming at V came to 7 bases and at J to 0 bases, leaving 3 bases not matched to a gene. Germline V gives CDR1 WSHSY, CDR2 SAAADI. The CDR3, as DNA: TGCGCCAGCAAGAGCGGGGACTCCTACAATGAGCAGTTCTTC. Its protein product is CASKSGDSYNEQFF.

The chain employs TRBV15 and TRBJ1-1; possible D gene TRBD1, 5 bases. With 4 bases removed from V and 1 base from J, the gap between germline ends came to 7 bases. This CDR3 contains 13 residues. The V gene's germline CDR1 is LNHNV and CDR2 YYDKDF (reference sequence). For the CDR3, the DNA is TGTGCCACCAGCACCGGGGGGAACACTGAAGCTTTCTTT. Translated, it gives CATSTGGNTEAFF.

A few counts support this clonotype. The chain carries TRBV6-4 and TRBJ1-4; D is uncertain. The CDR3 contains 15 residues. V was shortened by 0 bases and J by 0 bases, with 5 bases between the two germline ends. Germline V gives CDR1 MRHNA, CDR2 SNTAGT. The CDR3 reads CASSDSGATNEKLFF. The CDR3 DNA follows: TGTGCCAGCAGTGACTCCGGAGCAACTAATGAAAAACTGTTTTTT.

Only a few counts were recorded for this clonotype. V is TRBV7-3 and J is TRBJ2-3; 8 bases are a match to TRBD2. The CDR3 is 16 amino acids. The J segment lost 5 bases and the V segment lost 5 bases, leaving 12 bases of the junction unmatched. CDR1 and CDR2 from the germline V gene are SGHTA and FQGTGA. In nucleotides, the CDR3 is TGTGCCAGCAGCCCAAAGGGAAGCGGGGGCGGAGATACGCAGTATTTT. This codes for CASSPKGSGGGDTQYF.

Worth noting for this clonotype: This may stem from a read error, because a much larger clone lies one nucleotide away. This chain connects TRBV7-2 to TRBJ2-7; TRBD1 might be the D (5 bases). Germline loops: CDR1 SGHTA, CDR2 FQGNSA. The CDR3 is 17 residues long. Trimming cost V 1 base and J 6 bases, with 22 bases left between them. CDR3 in amino acids: CASSLEVGAVLTCEQYV. For the CDR3, the DNA is TGTGCCAGCAGCTTAGAGGTAGGGGCAGTCTTAACCTGCGAGCAGTACGTC.

This rearrangement joins TRBV10-3 to TRBJ1-1; 8 nucleotides match TRBD1. The V and J ends lost 0 bases and 0 bases, in that order; junction bases with no gene match: 3. Germline CDR1 and CDR2: ENHRY and SYGVKD. The CDR3 sequence is 16 residues long. The CDR3 bases are TGTGCCATCAGTGAGTCCAGGGGGCGGATGAACACTGAAGCTTTCTTT. It encodes CAISESRGRMNTEAFF.

V is TRBV9 and J is TRBJ1-5; the match to TRBD1 covers 7 bases. Per the germline V gene, CDR1 is SGDLS and CDR2 is YYNGEE. The CDR3 length is 14 residues. Unmatched junction bases numbered 3, after V lost 0 bases and J lost 6 bases. Here the CDR3 DNA reads TGTGCCAGCAGCGTAGCTGGGGACAGTCAGCCCCAGCATTTT. This sequence encodes CASSVAGDSQPQHF.